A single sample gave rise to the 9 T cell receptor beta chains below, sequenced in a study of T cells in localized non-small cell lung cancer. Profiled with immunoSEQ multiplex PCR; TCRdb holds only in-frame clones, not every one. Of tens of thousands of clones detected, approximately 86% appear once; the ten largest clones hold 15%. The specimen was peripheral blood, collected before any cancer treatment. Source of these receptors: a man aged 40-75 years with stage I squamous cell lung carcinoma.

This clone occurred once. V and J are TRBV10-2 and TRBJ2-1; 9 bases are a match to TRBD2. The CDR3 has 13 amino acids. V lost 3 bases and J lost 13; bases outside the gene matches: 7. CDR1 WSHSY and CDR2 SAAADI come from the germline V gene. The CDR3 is CASSEFAGGLQFF. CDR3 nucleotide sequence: TGCGCCAGCAGTGAATTCGCGGGGGGGCTTCAGTTCTTC.

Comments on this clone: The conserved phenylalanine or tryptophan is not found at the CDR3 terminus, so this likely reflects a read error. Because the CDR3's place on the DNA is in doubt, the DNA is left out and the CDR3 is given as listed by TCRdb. CDR3 protein: CSAADRGAL. The chain is built from TRBV20-1 and TRBJ1-2; the table calls TRBD1, which could not be checked here. From its first to its last residue, the CDR3 has 9 amino acids. Germline CDR1 DFQATT, CDR2 SNEGSKA (reference sequence).

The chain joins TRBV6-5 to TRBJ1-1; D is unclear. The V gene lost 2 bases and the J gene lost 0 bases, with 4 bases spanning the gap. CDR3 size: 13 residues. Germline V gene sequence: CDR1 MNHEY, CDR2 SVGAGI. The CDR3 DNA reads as TGTGCCAGCAGTTACATCATGAACACTGAAGCTTTCTTT. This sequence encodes CASSYIMNTEAFF.

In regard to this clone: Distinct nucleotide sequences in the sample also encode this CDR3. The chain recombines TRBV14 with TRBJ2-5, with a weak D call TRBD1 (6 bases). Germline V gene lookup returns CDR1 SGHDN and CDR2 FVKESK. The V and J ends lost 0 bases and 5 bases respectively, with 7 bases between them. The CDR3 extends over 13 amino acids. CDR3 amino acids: CASSQDRGETQYF. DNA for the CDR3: TGTGCCAGCAGCCAAGATAGGGGGGAGACCCAGTACTTC. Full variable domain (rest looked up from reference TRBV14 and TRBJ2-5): EAGVTQFPSHSVIEKGQTVTLRCDPISGHDNLYWYRRVMGKEIKFLLHFVKESKQDESGMPNNRFLAERTGGTYSTLKVQPAELEDSGVYFCASSQDRGETQYFGPGTRLLVL.

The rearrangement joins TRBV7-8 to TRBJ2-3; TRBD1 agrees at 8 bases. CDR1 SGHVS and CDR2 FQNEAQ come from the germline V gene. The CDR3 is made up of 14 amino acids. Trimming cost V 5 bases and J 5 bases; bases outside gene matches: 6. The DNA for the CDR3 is TGTGCCAGCAGCCAGACAGGGGAGTTAGATACGCAGTATTTT. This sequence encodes CASSQTGELDTQYF.

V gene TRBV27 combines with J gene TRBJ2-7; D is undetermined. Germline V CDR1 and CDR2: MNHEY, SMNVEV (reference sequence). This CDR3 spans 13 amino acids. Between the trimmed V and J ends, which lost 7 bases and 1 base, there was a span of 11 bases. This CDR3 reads CASKTPFSYEQYF. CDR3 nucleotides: TGTGCCAGCAAGACACCTTTTTCCTACGAGCAGTACTTC.

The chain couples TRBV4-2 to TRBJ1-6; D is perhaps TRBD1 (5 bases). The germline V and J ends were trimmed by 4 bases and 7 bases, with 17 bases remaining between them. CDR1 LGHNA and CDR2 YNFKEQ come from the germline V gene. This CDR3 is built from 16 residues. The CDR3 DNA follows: TGTGCCAGCAGCCTTTCAAGTGGGGGTCGGAATTCACCCCTCCACTTT. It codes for CASSLSSGGRNSPLHF.

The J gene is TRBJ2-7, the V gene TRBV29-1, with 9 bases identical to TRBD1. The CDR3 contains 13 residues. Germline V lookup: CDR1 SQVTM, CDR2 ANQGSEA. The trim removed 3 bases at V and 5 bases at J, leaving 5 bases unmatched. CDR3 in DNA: TGCAGCGTTGACCCGACAGGGGGTAACGAGCAGTACTTC. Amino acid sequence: CSVDPTGGNEQYF.

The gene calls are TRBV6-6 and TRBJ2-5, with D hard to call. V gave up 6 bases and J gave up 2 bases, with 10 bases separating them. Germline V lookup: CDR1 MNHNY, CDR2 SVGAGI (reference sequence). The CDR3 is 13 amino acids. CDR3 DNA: TGTGCCAGCAGAATAGAATTACAAGAGACCCAGTACTTC. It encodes CASRIELQETQYF.